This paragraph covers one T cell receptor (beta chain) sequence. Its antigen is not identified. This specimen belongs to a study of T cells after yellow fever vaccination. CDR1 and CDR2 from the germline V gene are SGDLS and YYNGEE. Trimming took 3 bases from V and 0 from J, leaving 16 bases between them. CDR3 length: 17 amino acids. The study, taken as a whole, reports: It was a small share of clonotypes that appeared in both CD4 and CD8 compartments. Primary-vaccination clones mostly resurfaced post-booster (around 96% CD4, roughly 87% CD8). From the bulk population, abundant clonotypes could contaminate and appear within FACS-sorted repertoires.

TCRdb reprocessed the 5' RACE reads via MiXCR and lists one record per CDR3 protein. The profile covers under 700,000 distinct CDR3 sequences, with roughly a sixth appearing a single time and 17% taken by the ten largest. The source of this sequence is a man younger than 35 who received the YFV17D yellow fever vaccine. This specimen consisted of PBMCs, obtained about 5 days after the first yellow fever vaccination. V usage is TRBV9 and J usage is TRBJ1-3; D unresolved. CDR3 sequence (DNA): TGTGCCAGCAGCGATTTTTCAGTTCGGGGCTCTGGAAACACCATATATTTT. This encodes CASSDFSVRGSGNTIYF.